What follows is one T cell receptor (beta chain) and its context. These data belong to a study of T cell changes during pregnancy in multiple sclerosis. Sequenced by immunoSEQ multiplex PCR; TCRdb stores in-frame clones only, minus some. The sample has some 46,000 clones, about 94% seen once. The germline V gene encodes CDR1 SGDLS and CDR2 YYNGEE. The CDR3 covers 15 residues. The V and J ends lost 3 bases and 0 bases, in that order; junction bases with no gene match: 4. The sequences come from CD4+ T cells from peripheral blood mononuclear cells, collected after pregnancy. The chain has TRBV9 and TRBJ2-3; 7 bases are shared with TRBD2. This TCR came from a female donor with multiple sclerosis, enrolled in a pregnancy study. The DNA for the CDR3 is TGTGCCAGCAGCGAGAGCGGGATTAGCACAGATACGCAGTATTTT. This encodes CASSESGISTDTQYF.